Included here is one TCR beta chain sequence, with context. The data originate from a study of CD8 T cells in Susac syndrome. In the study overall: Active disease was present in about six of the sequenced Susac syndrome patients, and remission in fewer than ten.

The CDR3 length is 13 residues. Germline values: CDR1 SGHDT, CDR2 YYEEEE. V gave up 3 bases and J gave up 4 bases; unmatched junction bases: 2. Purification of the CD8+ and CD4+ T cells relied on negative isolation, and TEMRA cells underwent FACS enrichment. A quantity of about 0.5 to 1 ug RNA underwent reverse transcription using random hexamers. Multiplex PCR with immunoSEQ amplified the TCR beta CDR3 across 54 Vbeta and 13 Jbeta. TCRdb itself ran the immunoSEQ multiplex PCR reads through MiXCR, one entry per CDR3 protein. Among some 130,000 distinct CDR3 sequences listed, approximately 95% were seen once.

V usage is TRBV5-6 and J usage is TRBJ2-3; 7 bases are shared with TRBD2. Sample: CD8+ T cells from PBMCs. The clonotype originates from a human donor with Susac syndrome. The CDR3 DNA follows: TGTGCCAGCAGCTCGACTAGCCCAGATACGCAGTATTTT. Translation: CASSSTSPDTQYF.